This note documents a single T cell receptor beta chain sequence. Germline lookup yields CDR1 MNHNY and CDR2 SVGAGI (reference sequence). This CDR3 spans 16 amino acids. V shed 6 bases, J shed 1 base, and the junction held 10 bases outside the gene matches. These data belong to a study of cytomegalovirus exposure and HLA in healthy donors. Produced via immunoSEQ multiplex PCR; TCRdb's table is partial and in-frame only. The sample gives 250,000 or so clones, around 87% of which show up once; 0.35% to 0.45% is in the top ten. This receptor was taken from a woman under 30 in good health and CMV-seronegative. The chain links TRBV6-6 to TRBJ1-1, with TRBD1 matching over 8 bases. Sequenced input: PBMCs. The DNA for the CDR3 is TGTGCCAGCAGCCGGGTCGGACAGGGAGGGAACACTGAAGCTTTCTTT. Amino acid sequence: CASSRVGQGGNTEAFF.